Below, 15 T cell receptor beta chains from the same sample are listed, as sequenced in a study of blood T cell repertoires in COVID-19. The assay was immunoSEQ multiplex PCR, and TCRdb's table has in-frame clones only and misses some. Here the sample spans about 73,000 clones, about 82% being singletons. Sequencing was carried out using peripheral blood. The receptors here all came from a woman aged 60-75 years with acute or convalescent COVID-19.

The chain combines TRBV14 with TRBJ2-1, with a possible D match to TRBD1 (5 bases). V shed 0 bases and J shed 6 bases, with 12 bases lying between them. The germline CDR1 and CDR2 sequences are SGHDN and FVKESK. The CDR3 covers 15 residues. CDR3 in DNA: TGTGCCAGCAGCCAAGATCTTAACAGGCCCAATGAGCAGTTCTTC. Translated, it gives CASSQDLNRPNEQFF.

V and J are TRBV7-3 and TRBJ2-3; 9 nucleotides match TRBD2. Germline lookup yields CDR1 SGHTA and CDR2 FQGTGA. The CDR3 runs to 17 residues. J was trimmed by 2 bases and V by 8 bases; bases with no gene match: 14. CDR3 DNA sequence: TGTGCCAGCTTACTGGGGCTAGCGGGGTATACCACAGATACGCAGTATTTT. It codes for CASLLGLAGYTTDTQYF.

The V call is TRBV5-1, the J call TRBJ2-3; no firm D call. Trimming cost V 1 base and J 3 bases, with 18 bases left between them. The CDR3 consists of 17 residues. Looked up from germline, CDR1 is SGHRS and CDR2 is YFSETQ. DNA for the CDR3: TGCGCCAGCAGCTTGCGGCGGCTCGAAGCGCTTACAGATACGCAGTATTTT. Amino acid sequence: CASSLRRLEALTDTQYF.

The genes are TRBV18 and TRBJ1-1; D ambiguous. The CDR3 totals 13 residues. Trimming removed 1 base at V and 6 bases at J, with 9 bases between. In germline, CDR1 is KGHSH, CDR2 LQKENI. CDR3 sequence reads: CASSPRAEAEAFF. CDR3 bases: TGTGCCAGCTCACCACGTGCAGAAGCTGAAGCTTTCTTT.

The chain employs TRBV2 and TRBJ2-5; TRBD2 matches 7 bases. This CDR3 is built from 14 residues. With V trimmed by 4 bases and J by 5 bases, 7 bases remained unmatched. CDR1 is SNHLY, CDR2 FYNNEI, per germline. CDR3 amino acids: CASSVGIGRETQYF. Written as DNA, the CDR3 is TGTGCCAGCAGTGTCGGTATCGGGAGGGAGACCCAGTACTTC.

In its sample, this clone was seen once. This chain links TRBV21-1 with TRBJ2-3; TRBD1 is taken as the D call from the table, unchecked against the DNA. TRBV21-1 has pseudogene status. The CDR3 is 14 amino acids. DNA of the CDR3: TGTGCCAGCAGCATCTCAAGGGGGCCAGATACGCAGTATTTT. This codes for CASSISRGPDTQYF.

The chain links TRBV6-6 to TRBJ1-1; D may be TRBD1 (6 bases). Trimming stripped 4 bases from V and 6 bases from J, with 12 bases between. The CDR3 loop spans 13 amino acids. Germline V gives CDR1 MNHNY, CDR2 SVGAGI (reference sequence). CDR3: CASSFGQTPEAFF. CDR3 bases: TGTGCCAGCAGTTTCGGACAGACCCCTGAAGCTTTCTTT.

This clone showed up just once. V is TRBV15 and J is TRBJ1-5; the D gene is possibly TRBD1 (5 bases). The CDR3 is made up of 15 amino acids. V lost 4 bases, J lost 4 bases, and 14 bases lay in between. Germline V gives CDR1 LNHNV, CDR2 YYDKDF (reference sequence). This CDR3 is CATSIQTGANQPQHF. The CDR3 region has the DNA TGTGCCACCAGCATCCAAACAGGAGCGAATCAGCCCCAGCATTTT.

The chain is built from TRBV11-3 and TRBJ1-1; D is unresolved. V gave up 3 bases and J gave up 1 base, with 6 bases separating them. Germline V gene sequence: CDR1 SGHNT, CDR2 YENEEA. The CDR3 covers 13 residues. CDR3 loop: CASSLNKNTEAFF. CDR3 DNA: TGTGCCAGCAGCTTGAACAAGAACACTGAAGCTTTCTTT.

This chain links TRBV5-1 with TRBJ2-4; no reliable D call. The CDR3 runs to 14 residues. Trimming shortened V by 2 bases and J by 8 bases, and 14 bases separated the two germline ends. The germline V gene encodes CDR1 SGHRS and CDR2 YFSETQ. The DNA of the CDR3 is TGCGCCAGCAGCTTAGAGGCTGCCCCGTACATTCAGTACTTC. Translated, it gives CASSLEAAPYIQYF.

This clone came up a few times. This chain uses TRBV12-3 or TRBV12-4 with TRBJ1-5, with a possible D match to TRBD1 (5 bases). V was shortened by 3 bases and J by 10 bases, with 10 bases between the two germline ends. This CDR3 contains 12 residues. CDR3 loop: CASSFGGGPQHF. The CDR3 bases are TGTGCCAGCAGTTTCGGGGGGGGTCCCCAGCATTTT.

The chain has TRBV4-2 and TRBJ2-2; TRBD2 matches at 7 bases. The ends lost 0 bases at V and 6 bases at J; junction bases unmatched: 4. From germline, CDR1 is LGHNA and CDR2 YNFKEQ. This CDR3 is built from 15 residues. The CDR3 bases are TGTGCCAGCAGCCAAGATGGGGAGGGCGCCGGGGAGCTGTTTTTT. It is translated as CASSQDGEGAGELFF.

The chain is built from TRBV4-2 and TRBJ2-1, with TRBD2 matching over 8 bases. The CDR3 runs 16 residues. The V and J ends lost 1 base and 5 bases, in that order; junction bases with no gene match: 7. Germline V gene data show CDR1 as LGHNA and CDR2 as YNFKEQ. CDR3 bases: TGTGCCAGCAGCCAAGTTAGAGCGGGAGACGACAATGAGCAGTTCTTC. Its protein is CASSQVRAGDDNEQFF.

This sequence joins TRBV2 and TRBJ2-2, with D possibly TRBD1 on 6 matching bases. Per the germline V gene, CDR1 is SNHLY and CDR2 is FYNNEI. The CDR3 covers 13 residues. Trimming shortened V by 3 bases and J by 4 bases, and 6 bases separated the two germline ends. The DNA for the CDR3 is TGTGCCAGCAGTGACAGGGGCACCGGGGAGCTGTTTTTT. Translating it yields CASSDRGTGELFF.

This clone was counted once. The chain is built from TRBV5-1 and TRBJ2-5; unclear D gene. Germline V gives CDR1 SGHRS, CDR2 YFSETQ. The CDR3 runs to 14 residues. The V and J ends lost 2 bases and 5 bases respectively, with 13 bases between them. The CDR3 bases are TGCGCCAGCAGCTTCGGTGCCGTGGGCGAGACCCAGTACTTC. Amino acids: CASSFGAVGETQYF. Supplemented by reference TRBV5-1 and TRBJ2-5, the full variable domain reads KAGVTQTPRYLIKTRGQQVTLSCSPISGHRSVSWYQQTPGQGLQFLFEYFSETQRNKGNFPGRFSGRQFSNSRSEMNVSTLELGDSALYLCASSFGAVGETQYFGPGTRLLVL.